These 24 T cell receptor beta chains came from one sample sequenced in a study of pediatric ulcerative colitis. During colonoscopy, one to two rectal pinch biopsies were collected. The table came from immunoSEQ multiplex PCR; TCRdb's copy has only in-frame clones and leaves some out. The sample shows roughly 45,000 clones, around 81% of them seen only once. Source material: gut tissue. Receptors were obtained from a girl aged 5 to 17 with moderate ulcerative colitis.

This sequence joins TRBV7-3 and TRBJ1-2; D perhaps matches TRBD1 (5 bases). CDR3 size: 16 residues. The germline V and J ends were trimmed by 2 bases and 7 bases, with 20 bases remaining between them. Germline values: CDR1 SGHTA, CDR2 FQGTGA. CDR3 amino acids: CASSLDSRGLVSGYTF. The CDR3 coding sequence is TGTGCCAGCAGCTTAGATAGTAGGGGACTTGTTAGTGGCTACACCTTC.

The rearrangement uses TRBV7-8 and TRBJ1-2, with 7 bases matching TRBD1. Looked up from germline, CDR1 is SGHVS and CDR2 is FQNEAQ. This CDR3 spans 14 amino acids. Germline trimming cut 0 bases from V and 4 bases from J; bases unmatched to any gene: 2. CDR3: CASSLATGTYGYTF. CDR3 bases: TGTGCCAGCAGCTTAGCGACAGGGACCTATGGCTACACCTTC.

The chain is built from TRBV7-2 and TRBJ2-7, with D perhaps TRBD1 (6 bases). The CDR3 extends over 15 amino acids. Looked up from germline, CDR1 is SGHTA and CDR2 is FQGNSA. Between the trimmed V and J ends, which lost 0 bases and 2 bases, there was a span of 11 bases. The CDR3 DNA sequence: TGTGCCAGCAGCTTAGCTCTAGCAGGGGCCTACGAGCAGTACTTC. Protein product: CASSLALAGAYEQYF.

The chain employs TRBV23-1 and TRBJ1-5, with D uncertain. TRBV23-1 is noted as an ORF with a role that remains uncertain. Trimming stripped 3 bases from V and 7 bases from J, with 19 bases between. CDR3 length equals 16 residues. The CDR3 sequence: CASSHRHEEGEQPQHF. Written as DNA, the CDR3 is TGCGCCAGCAGTCATCGCCACGAGGAGGGTGAGCAGCCCCAGCATTTT.

CDR3 residues: CASSLAGGGNTGELFF. The CDR3 DNA reads TGCGCCAGCAGCTTGGCAGGGGGCGGGAACACCGGGGAGCTGTTTTTT. This chain joins TRBV5-1 and TRBJ2-2; TRBD1 matches at 8 bases. In germline, CDR1 is SGHRS, CDR2 YFSETQ. This CDR3 contains 16 residues. The V gene end was trimmed by 0 bases and the J gene end by 1 base; junction bases not matched to a gene: 2.

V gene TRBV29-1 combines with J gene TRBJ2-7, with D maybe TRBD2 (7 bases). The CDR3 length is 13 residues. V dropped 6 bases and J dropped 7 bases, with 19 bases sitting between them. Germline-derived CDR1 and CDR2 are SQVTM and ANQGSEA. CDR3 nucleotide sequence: TGCAGCGTCGCAAGAGGGGGGGCAATGGAGCAGTACTTC. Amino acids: CSVARGGAMEQYF.

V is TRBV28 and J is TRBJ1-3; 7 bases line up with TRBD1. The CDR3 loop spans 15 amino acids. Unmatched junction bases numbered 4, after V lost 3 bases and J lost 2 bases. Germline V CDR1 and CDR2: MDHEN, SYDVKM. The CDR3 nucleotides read TGTGCCAGCAGTTTTTCACAGGGGCCTGGAAACACCATATATTTT. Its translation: CASSFSQGPGNTIYF.

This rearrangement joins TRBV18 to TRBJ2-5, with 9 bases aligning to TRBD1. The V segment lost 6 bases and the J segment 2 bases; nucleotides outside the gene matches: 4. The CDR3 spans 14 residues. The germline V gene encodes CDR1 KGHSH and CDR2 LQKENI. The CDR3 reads CASSPGQGQETQYF. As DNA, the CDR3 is TGTGCCAGCTCCCCCGGACAGGGGCAAGAGACCCAGTACTTC.

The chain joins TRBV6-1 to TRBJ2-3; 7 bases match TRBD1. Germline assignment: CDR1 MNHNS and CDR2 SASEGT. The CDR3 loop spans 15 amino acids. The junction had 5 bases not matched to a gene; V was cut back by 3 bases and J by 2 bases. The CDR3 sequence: CASSDRGGATDTQYF. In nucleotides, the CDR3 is TGTGCCAGCAGTGATCGAGGGGGCGCCACAGATACGCAGTATTTT.

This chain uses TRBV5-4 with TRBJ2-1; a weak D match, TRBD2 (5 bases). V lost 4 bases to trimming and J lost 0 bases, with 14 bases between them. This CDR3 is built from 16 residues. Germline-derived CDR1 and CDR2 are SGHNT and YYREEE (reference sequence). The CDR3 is CASSPTGESSYNEQFF. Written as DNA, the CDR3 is TGTGCCAGCAGCCCGACCGGGGAAAGCTCCTACAATGAGCAGTTCTTC.

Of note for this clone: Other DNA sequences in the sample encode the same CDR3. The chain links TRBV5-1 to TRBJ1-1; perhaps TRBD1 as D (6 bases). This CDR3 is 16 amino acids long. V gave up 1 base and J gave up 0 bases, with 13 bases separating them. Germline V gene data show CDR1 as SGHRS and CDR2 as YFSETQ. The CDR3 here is CASSLMGGLMNTEAFF. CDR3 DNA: TGCGCCAGCAGCTTGATGGGGGGGCTCATGAACACTGAAGCTTTCTTT.

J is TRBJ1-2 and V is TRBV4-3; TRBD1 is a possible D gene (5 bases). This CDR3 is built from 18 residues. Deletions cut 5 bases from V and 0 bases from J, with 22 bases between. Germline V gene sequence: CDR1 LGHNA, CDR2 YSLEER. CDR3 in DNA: TGCGCCAGCAGCAAATACGGGACGGCGGCAGCTACTAACTATGGCTACACCTTC. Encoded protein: CASSKYGTAAATNYGYTF.

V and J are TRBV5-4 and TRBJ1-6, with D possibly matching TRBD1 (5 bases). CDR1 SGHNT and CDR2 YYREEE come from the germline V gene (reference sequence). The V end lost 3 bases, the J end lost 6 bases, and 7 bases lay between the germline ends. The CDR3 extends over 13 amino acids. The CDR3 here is CASSSQGNSPLHF. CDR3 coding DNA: TGTGCCAGCAGCTCTCAGGGTAATTCACCCCTCCACTTT.

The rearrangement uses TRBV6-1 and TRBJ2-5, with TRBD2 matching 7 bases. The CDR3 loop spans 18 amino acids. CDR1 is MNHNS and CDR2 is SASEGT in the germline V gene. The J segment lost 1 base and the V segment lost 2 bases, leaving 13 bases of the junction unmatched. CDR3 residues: CASSEKGLAETLQETQYF. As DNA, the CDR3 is TGTGCCAGCAGTGAAAAAGGGCTAGCGGAGACCCTCCAAGAGACCCAGTACTTC.

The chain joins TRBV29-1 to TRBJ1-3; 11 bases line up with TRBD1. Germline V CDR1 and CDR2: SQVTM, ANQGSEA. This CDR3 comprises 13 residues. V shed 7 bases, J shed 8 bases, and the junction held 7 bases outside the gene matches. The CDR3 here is CSAGQGVGDTIYF. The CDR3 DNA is TGCAGCGCGGGACAGGGGGTCGGGGACACCATATATTTT.

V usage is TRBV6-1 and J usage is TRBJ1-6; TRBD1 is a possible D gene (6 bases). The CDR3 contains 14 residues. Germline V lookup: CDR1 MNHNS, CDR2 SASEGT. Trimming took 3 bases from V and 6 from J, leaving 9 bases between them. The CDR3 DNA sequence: TGTGCCAGCAGTGAGCAGGGGTTTAATTCACCCCTCCACTTT. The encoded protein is CASSEQGFNSPLHF.

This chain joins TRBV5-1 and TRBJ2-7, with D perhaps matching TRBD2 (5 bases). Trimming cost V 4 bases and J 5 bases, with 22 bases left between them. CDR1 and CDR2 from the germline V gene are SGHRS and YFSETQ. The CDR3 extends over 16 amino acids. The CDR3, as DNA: TGCGCCAGCAGCCCCGGACCGTTGGCGGGTGAGGACGAGCAGTACTTC. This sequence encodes CASSPGPLAGEDEQYF.

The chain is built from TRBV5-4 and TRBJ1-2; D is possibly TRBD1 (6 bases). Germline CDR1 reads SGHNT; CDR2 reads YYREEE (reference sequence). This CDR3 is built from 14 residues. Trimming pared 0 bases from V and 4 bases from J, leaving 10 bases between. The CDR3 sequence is CASSLDRASYGYTF. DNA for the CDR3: TGTGCCAGCAGCTTGGACAGGGCTAGCTATGGCTACACCTTC. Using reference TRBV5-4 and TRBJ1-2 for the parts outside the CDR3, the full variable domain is ETGVTQSPTHLIKTRGQQVTLRCSSQSGHNTVSWYQQALGQGPQFIFQYYREEENGRGNFPPRFSGLQFPNYSSELNVNALELDDSALYLCASSLDRASYGYTFGSGTRLTVV.

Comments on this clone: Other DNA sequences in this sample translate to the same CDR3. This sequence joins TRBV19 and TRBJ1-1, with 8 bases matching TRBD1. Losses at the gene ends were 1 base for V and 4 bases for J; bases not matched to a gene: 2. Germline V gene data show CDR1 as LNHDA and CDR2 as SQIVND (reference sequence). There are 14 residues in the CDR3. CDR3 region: CASSIGDRGTEAFF. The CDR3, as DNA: TGTGCCAGTAGTATAGGAGACAGGGGCACTGAAGCTTTCTTT.

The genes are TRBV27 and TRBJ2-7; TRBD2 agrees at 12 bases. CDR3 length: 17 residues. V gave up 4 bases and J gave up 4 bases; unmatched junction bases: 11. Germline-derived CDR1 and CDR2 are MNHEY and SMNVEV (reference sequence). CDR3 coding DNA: TGTGCCAGCAGTTCGAGACTAGCGGGAGCAGCAATGTACGAGCAGTACTTC. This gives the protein CASSSRLAGAAMYEQYF.

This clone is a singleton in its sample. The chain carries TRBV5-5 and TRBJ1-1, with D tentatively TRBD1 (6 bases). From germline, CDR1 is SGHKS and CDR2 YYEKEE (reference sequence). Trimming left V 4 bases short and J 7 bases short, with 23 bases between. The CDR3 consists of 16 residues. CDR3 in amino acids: CASSPPTGRELNEAFF. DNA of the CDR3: TGTGCCAGCAGCCCCCCGACAGGTAGGGAGCTAAATGAAGCTTTCTTT.

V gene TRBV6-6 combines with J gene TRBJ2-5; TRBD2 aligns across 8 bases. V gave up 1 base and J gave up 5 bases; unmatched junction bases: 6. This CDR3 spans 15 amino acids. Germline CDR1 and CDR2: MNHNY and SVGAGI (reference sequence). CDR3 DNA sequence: TGTGCCAGCAGTTACTGGCGGGGGGCTGGGGAGACCCAGTACTTC. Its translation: CASSYWRGAGETQYF.

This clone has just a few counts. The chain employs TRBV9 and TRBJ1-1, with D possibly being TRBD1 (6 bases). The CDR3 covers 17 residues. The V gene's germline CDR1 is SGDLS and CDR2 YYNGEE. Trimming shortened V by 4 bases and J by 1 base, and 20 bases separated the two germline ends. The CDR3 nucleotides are TGTGCCAGCAGCCCCGGGGAGGGGGGATTGAGGAACACTGAAGCTTTCTTT. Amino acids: CASSPGEGGLRNTEAFF. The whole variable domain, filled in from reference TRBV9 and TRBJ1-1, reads DSGVTQTPKHLITATGQRVTLRCSPRSGDLSVYWYQQSLDQGLQFLIQYYNGEERAKGNILERFSAQQFPDLHSELNLSSLELGDSALYFCASSPGEGGLRNTEAFFGQGTRLTVV.

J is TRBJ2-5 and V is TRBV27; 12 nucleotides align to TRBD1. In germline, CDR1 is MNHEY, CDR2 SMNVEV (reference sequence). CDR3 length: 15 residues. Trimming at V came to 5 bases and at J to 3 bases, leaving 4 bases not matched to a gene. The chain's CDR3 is CASSQGTGGEETQYF. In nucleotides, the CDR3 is TGTGCCAGCAGTCAAGGGACAGGGGGCGAAGAGACCCAGTACTTC.